In its sample, the clone carrying this T cell receptor (beta chain) was seen a few times. What it recognizes is unknown. The DNA ends 3 residues before the CDR3 does, and the rest of the CDR3 is filled in from the germline J gene. Libraries were prepared by immunoSEQ multiplex PCR; TCRdb keeps only in-frame clonotypes and omits some of them. The specimen gives some 11,000 clones without singletons; the ten biggest hold approximately 6.5%. The sample originates from a study of T cell clonality in common variable immunodeficiency. This CDR3 region has 16 residues. J was trimmed by 7 bases and V by 6 bases; bases with no gene match: 11. From germline, CDR1 is MNHEY and CDR2 SVGEGT. General study points: Reportedly, TCR beta sequences from common variable immunodeficiency showed fewer deletions and N-nucleotide insertions.

The sequenced sample was peripheral blood mononuclear cells. The sequence came from a human donor with common variable immunodeficiency. This chain uses TRBV6-2 or TRBV6-3 with TRBJ2-1; TRBD2 matches 11 bases. The covered CDR3 bases are TGTGCCAGCAGCAGAGCCACTAGCGGGGGTTGGAATGAG. Translated, it gives CASSRATSGGWNE. The complete CDR3 reads CASSRATSGGWNEQFF.